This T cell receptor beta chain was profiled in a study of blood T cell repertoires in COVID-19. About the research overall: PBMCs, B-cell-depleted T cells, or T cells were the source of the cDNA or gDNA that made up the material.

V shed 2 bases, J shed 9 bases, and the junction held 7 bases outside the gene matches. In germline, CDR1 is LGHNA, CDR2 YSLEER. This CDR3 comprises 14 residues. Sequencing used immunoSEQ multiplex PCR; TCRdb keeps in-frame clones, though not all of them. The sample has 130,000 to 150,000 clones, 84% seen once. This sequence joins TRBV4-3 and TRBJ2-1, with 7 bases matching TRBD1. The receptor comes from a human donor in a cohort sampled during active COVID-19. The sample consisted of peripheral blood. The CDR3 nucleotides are TGCGCCAGCAGCCAACCCGACAGGGCAGGTGAGCAGTTCTTC. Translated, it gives CASSQPDRAGEQFF.